These 31 T cell receptor beta chains originate from one sample sequenced in a study of shared clonotypes between healthy human individuals (dated by TCRdb to the early 2020s). Library method: the immunoSEQ multiplex PCR assay. Sourced from immuneACCESS, this table was stored by TCRdb with only in-frame sequences that have V and J called. A share of the clones is absent; for the studies checked, an unresolved V gene accounts for under half, and the remainder has no known explanation. The table for this sample lists over 300,000 clones; around 86% of them were counted only once. Around 15% of the sample lies in the top ten. Sequences were obtained from memory CD8+ T cells sorted from blood. This sample's cell subset or site label indicates: CD45RO+ cells pooled with CCR7-negative TemRA cells. The receptors were gathered from a man younger than 35 in good health.

This clone has a single count. The rearrangement joins TRBV6-5 to TRBJ2-1, with D tentatively TRBD2 (6 bases). Trimming removed 1 base from V and 0 bases from J, with 10 bases in between. The CDR3 is 16 residues long. In germline, CDR1 is MNHEY, CDR2 SVGAGI. The CDR3 region has the DNA TGTGCCAGCAGTTACTTGTTGCGGGACTCCTACAATGAGCAGTTCTTC. This codes for CASSYLLRDSYNEQFF.

The chain joins TRBV10-1 to TRBJ2-5; 11 nucleotides agree with TRBD2. CDR1 WNHNN and CDR2 SYGVQD come from the germline V gene (reference sequence). Unmatched junction bases numbered 21, after V lost 10 bases and J lost 5 bases. This CDR3 is 18 amino acids long. The CDR3 sequence is CAIPALAGSGRAGETQYF. The CDR3 DNA reads as TGCGCCATCCCGGCTTTGGCAGGTAGCGGGAGGGCCGGGGAGACCCAGTACTTC.

The chain employs TRBV9 and TRBJ2-5; 7 positions match TRBD2. This CDR3 is built from 16 residues. CDR1 and CDR2 from the germline V gene are SGDLS and YYNGEE. V was pared by 0 bases and J by 3 bases, with 8 bases of the junction left unmatched. CDR3 in amino acids: CASSVAVGLAEETQYF. CDR3 sequence (DNA): TGTGCCAGCAGCGTAGCAGTCGGCCTAGCGGAAGAGACCCAGTACTTC.

CDR3 DNA: TGTGGACAGGCCTACGAGCAGTACTTC. It is translated as CGQAYEQYF. This chain joins TRBV5-8 and TRBJ2-7, with TRBD1 as a possible D gene (6 bases). CDR1 is SGHTS and CDR2 is YDEGEE in the germline V gene. The CDR3 runs to 9 residues.

The chain recombines TRBV7-2 with TRBJ2-7; no reliable D call. The CDR3 runs to 13 residues. Trimming removed 5 bases at V and 3 bases at J, with 11 bases between. Germline CDR1 reads SGHTA; CDR2 reads FQGNSA. CDR3 nucleotides: TGTGCCAGCAGCCCTTTCCTTTTCTACGAGCAGTACTTC. The encoded protein is CASSPFLFYEQYF.

This clone has just one count. V gene TRBV6-4 combines with J gene TRBJ2-5, with D possibly matching TRBD2 (6 bases). Between the trimmed V and J ends, which lost 2 bases and 2 bases, there was a span of 24 bases. CDR3 length: 19 amino acids. Germline CDR1 and CDR2: MRHNA and SNTAGT. The CDR3 DNA follows: TGTGCCAGCAGTGACCAACTTCTTGGGCTAGCGAATTGTCAAGAGACCCAGTACTTC. This translates into CASSDQLLGLANCQETQYF.

The CDR3: CASSDGQGATNEKLFF. CDR3 in DNA: TGTGCCAGCAGCGACGGACAGGGGGCAACTAATGAAAAACTGTTTTTT. The chain links TRBV13 to TRBJ1-4; 10 bases are a match to TRBD1. Trimming cost V 5 bases and J 0 bases; bases outside gene matches: 3. Germline lookup yields CDR1 PRHDT and CDR2 FYEKMQ (reference sequence). The length of the CDR3 is 16 residues.

V usage is TRBV21-1 and J usage is TRBJ2-2; no check of the table's D call, TRBD2, against the DNA was made. TRBV21-1 counts as a pseudogene. The CDR3 covers 23 residues. CDR3 in amino acids: CASSKGPGQLSVAGALNTGELFF. CDR3 nucleotides: TGTGCCAGCAGCAAAGGACCGGGACAGCTTTCTGTAGCGGGGGCCCTGAACACCGGGGAGCTGTTTTTT.

The chain links TRBV27 to TRBJ2-7, with D perhaps being TRBD1 or TRBD2 (6 bases each). The germline CDR1 and CDR2 sequences are MNHEY and SMNVEV (reference sequence). V lost 6 bases and J lost 4, with 16 bases in between. CDR3 length equals 14 residues. The CDR3 DNA reads TGTGCCAGCAGCGACCGAAAGGGGGGTTACGAGCAGTACTTC. It yields the protein CASSDRKGGYEQYF.

J is TRBJ2-3 and V is TRBV11-2, with TRBD2 as a possible D gene (6 bases). V was shortened by 6 bases and J by 4 bases, with 20 bases between the two germline ends. The length of the CDR3 is 16 residues. The germline V gene encodes CDR1 SGHAT and CDR2 FQNNGV. The CDR3 loop is CASSLDPGLGADTQYF. CDR3 coding DNA: TGTGCCAGCAGTCTAGACCCGGGACTGGGGGCAGATACGCAGTATTTT.

V is TRBV5-1 and J is TRBJ1-2; a possible D gene is TRBD1 (6 bases). The CDR3 is made up of 14 amino acids. Looked up from germline, CDR1 is SGHRS and CDR2 is YFSETQ. V lost 0 bases, J lost 8 bases, and 14 bases lay in between. CDR3 in DNA: TGCGCCAGCAGCTTGGCGACACAGGGTTTCGGCTACACCTTC. It yields the protein CASSLATQGFGYTF.

The rearrangement joins TRBV11-2 to TRBJ1-3; TRBD1 agrees at 8 bases. CDR3 size: 16 residues. CDR1 and CDR2 (germline): SGHAT, FQNNGV. After removal of 1 base from V and 4 bases from J, the junction contained 6 bases not matched to a gene. Here the CDR3 reads CASSLAQGAQGNTIYF. In DNA form, the CDR3 reads TGTGCCAGCAGCTTAGCGCAGGGGGCGCAAGGAAACACCATATATTTT.

This clone was observed a single time. The rearrangement joins TRBV7-9 to TRBJ1-4; D may be TRBD1 (6 bases). Trimming took 5 bases from V and 8 from J, leaving 15 bases between them. The CDR3 is 14 amino acids. Germline lookup yields CDR1 SEHNR and CDR2 FQNEAQ (reference sequence). The CDR3: CASSPGTSKEKLFF. CDR3 coding DNA: TGTGCCAGCAGCCCGGGGACATCGAAAGAAAAACTGTTTTTT.

The chain is built from TRBV5-1 and TRBJ1-1; TRBD1 is a possible D gene (5 bases). The V and J ends lost 0 bases and 1 base respectively, with 7 bases between them. Germline CDR1 and CDR2: SGHRS and YFSETQ. There are 14 residues in the CDR3. CDR3 loop: CASSLGGENTEAFF. The CDR3 DNA reads as TGCGCCAGCAGCTTGGGGGGCGAGAACACTGAAGCTTTCTTT.

V and J are TRBV10-3 and TRBJ2-1; perhaps TRBD1 as D (6 bases). This CDR3 spans 15 amino acids. Germline assignment: CDR1 ENHRY and CDR2 SYGVKD. Trimming cost V 8 bases and J 8 bases, with 22 bases left between them. CDR3 nucleotide sequence: TGTGCCATCGGATCCGGGACAACCCTTCTGGATGAGCAGTTCTTC. Protein sequence: CAIGSGTTLLDEQFF.

In this sample, this clone turned up many times. The gene calls are TRBV7-2 and TRBJ1-4, with a tentative D call TRBD1 (5 bases). Trimming shortened V by 1 base and J by 0 bases, and 12 bases separated the two germline ends. Per germline, CDR1 SGHTA and CDR2 FQGNSA. The CDR3 has 17 amino acids. In nucleotides, the CDR3 is TGTGCCAGCAGCTTAGGGCGGGGCTCTGCAACTAATGAAAAACTGTTTTTT. This sequence encodes CASSLGRGSATNEKLFF.

The J gene is TRBJ1-5, the V gene TRBV4-1, with TRBD1 as a possible D gene (5 bases). The V and J ends lost 1 base and 10 bases respectively, with 14 bases between them. Germline CDR1 reads MGHRA; CDR2 reads YSYEKL. The CDR3 loop spans 14 amino acids. DNA of the CDR3: TGCGCCAGCAGCCAAGTCGGGGACGCGGGCCCCCAGCATTTT. This sequence encodes CASSQVGDAGPQHF.

For the CDR3, the DNA is TGCGCCAGCAGCCAGTTCCGGTCGATGATCTACAATGAGCAGTTCTTC. Translated: CASSQFRSMIYNEQFF. The chain couples TRBV5-1 to TRBJ2-1; no clear D gene. The CDR3 loop spans 16 amino acids. V was cut by 4 bases and J by 3 bases, with 17 bases left in between. Germline lookup yields CDR1 SGHRS and CDR2 YFSETQ.

This clone was picked up a small number of times. The chain has TRBV4-1 and TRBJ2-2; TRBD2 agrees at 15 bases. The CDR3 extends over 18 amino acids. V shed 1 base and J 7 bases; nucleotides not matched to a gene: 7. The germline CDR1 and CDR2 sequences are MGHRA and YSYEKL. The CDR3 nucleotides read TGCGCCAGCAGCCAAGGTGGACTAGCGGGAGGGCAAGGCGGGGAGCTGTTTTTT. Residues: CASSQGGLAGGQGGELFF.

V gene TRBV6-1 combines with J gene TRBJ1-3; D unclear. From germline, CDR1 is MNHNS and CDR2 SASEGT. The CDR3 is made up of 12 amino acids. Between the trimmed V and J ends, which lost 8 bases and 0 bases, there was a span of 5 bases. This CDR3 is CASLGSGNTIYF. As DNA, the CDR3 is TGTGCCAGCCTGGGCTCTGGAAACACCATATATTTT.

This rearrangement joins TRBV30 to TRBJ2-1; D ambiguous. Germline CDR1 reads GTSNPN; CDR2 reads SVGIG (reference sequence). Trimming took off 7 bases at V and 9 bases at J, with 16 bases between the two ends. The CDR3 totals 12 residues. The CDR3: CASQSRSVEQFF. The CDR3 nucleotides read TGTGCCTCTCAATCCAGGAGTGTTGAGCAGTTCTTC.

With respect to this clone: The same CDR3 is also encoded by other DNA sequences in this sample. The chain is built from TRBV27 and TRBJ2-3; D gene unclear. The CDR3 covers 13 residues. V lost 1 base to trimming and J lost 3 bases, with 5 bases between them. In germline, CDR1 is MNHEY, CDR2 SMNVEV (reference sequence). This CDR3 reads CASSLLGTDTQYF. CDR3 in DNA: TGTGCCAGCAGTTTATTAGGGACAGATACGCAGTATTTT.

The chain is built from TRBV11-2 and TRBJ2-5; perhaps TRBD1 as D (6 bases). The CDR3 has 13 amino acids. Germline V CDR1 and CDR2: SGHAT, FQNNGV. V gave up 6 bases and J gave up 3 bases, with 11 bases separating them. The CDR3, as DNA: TGTGCCAGCAGACCAGGGGATGAAGAGACCCAGTACTTC. Amino acids: CASRPGDEETQYF.

The rearrangement links TRBV6-5 to TRBJ1-1, with D uncertain. With 0 bases removed from V and 8 bases from J, the gap between germline ends came to 13 bases. Germline CDR1 is MNHEY and CDR2 is SVGAGI. The length of the CDR3 is 14 residues. The CDR3 nucleotides read TGTGCCAGCAGTTACTCCGAGGGAACTCGAGAAGCTTTCTTT. This codes for CASSYSEGTREAFF.

The chain combines TRBV28 with TRBJ2-7; 10 bases are shared with TRBD1. Germline V gene data show CDR1 as MDHEN and CDR2 as SYDVKM. CDR3 length equals 14 residues. V lost 7 bases, J lost 2 bases, and 5 bases stayed unmatched. CDR3 nucleotides: TGTGCCAGCACCTTGACAGGGGGCACCTACGAGCAGTACTTC. It specifies CASTLTGGTYEQYF.

This clone was counted a single time. The J gene is TRBJ2-2, the V gene TRBV29-1; D is undetermined. Germline V gene sequence: CDR1 SQVTM, CDR2 ANQGSEA. Trimming stripped 0 bases from V and 6 bases from J, with 5 bases between. The CDR3 runs to 12 residues. DNA of the CDR3: TGCAGCGTTGAAGATTTCCCCGGGGAGCTGTTTTTT. Encoded protein: CSVEDFPGELFF.

The chain employs TRBV4-1 and TRBJ1-1, with D unclear. Germline lookup yields CDR1 MGHRA and CDR2 YSYEKL. Trimming took 0 bases from V and 2 from J, leaving 4 bases between them. This CDR3 comprises 13 residues. The CDR3 protein is CASSQDPNTEAFF. The CDR3 DNA reads as TGCGCCAGCAGCCAAGATCCTAACACTGAAGCTTTCTTT.

The V and J genes are TRBV6-5 and TRBJ2-7; 8 nucleotides agree with TRBD1. Germline CDR1 and CDR2: MNHEY and SVGAGI. Trimming took 0 bases from V and 3 from J; bases not matched to a gene: 7. The CDR3 consists of 16 residues. As DNA, the CDR3 is TGTGCCAGCAGTTACTCGCAGGGGGCTCTACACTACGAGCAGTACTTC. It codes for CASSYSQGALHYEQYF.

The sample holds one count of this clone. The V gene is TRBV11-2, the J gene TRBJ1-1; no reliable D call. CDR1 and CDR2 (germline): SGHAT, FQNNGV. The CDR3 is 13 residues long. With 1 base removed from V and 1 base from J, the gap between germline ends came to 4 bases. CDR3: CASSLAPNTEAFF. In DNA form, the CDR3 reads TGTGCCAGCAGCTTAGCTCCGAACACTGAAGCTTTCTTT.

The rearrangement links TRBV2 to TRBJ1-6; no clear D gene. This CDR3 is built from 14 residues. Trimming pared 7 bases from V and 2 bases from J, leaving 9 bases between. CDR1 is SNHLY and CDR2 is FYNNEI in the germline V gene. Here the CDR3 reads CASIEAPYNSPLHF. In nucleotides, the CDR3 is TGTGCCAGCATTGAGGCGCCCTATAATTCACCCCTCCACTTT.

This chain connects TRBV20-1 to TRBJ1-4, with TRBD1 as a possible D gene (6 bases). This CDR3 contains 11 residues. Trimming took off 2 bases at V and 15 bases at J, with 13 bases between the two ends. Germline lookup yields CDR1 DFQATT and CDR2 SNEGSKA (reference sequence). The CDR3 reads CSARSQGGMFF. CDR3 coding DNA: TGCAGTGCTAGATCTCAAGGGGGTATGTTTTTT.